The 6 T cell receptor beta chains presented below share a single source sample, sequenced in a study of T cells after yellow fever vaccination (dated by TCRdb to between 2017 and 2020). The sample's treatment or condition, from its label and the paper: live attenuated yellow fever vaccine strain. Libraries were built with 5' RACE. The sequencing machine was an Illumina NovaSeq 6000. TCRdb ran its own pipeline on the public reads, namely fastp trimming at Q25 and MiXCR clone calling, and kept in-frame beta chains. Rows are unified per CDR3 protein, each entry keeping the most common DNA and genes. For this sample the table gives fewer than 400,000 distinct CDR3 sequences, of which over 8.5% were detected only once. Of the sample, 3% to 3.5% falls within the top ten clones. The starting material was CD4+ T cells sorted from PBMCs, obtained 45 days after the yellow fever booster vaccination. Source of these receptors: a man aged 18-30 years who received the YFV17D yellow fever vaccine.

The chain employs TRBV7-3 and TRBJ2-2; a possible D gene is TRBD1 (5 bases). Trimming cost V 0 bases and J 3 bases, with 8 bases left between them. This CDR3 spans 15 amino acids. Germline CDR1 reads SGHTA; CDR2 reads FQGTGA. Here the CDR3 reads CASSLTSGYTGELFF. The CDR3 DNA follows: TGTGCCAGCAGCTTAACCTCAGGGTACACCGGGGAGCTGTTTTTT.

This chain links TRBV7-6 with TRBJ2-1; D call uncertain. The CDR3 loop spans 12 amino acids. Germline V gives CDR1 SGHVS, CDR2 FNYEAQ. Trimming took off 3 bases at V and 12 bases at J, with 12 bases between the two ends. The CDR3 is CASSFSPLGQFF. The CDR3 DNA sequence: TGTGCCAGCAGCTTCAGCCCACTCGGGCAGTTCTTC.

The genes are TRBV23-1 and TRBJ1-1, with no clear D. TRBV23-1 is marked as an open reading frame, function uncertain. V was shortened by 4 bases and J by 4 bases, with 13 bases between the two germline ends. The CDR3 is made up of 14 amino acids. DNA of the CDR3: TGCGCCAGCAGTCGCCCGGGGAGGCCCACTGAAGCTTTCTTT. It is translated as CASSRPGRPTEAFF.

This clonotype was detected a few times. This sequence joins TRBV7-8 and TRBJ1-1; tentatively, D is TRBD1 (5 bases). CDR1 SGHVS and CDR2 FQNEAQ come from the germline V gene. The CDR3 length is 14 residues. V lost 8 bases to trimming and J lost 0 bases, with 13 bases between them. The CDR3 DNA reads as TGTGCCAGCTCCCCCGTCAGGGTGAACACTGAAGCTTTCTTT. Encoded protein: CASSPVRVNTEAFF.

In this sample, this clonotype turned up a few times. The chain couples TRBV6-6 to TRBJ2-2; TRBD2 might be the D (5 bases). This CDR3 contains 14 residues. Germline CDR1 and CDR2: MNHNY and SVGAGI (reference sequence). V was trimmed by 3 bases and J by 5 bases, leaving 10 bases between them. CDR3 in amino acids: CASSYPEGTGELFF. Here the CDR3 DNA reads TGTGCCAGCAGTTATCCCGAGGGTACCGGGGAGCTGTTTTTT.

In DNA form, the CDR3 reads TGCAGTGCTAGAGAGGGGGGGCAGGGCCAGTACTTC. Its protein is CSAREGGQGQYF. The chain links TRBV20-1 to TRBJ2-7, with D possibly TRBD2 on 7 matching bases. CDR3 length equals 12 residues. V shed 0 bases and J shed 10 bases, with 13 bases lying between them. Germline V CDR1 and CDR2: DFQATT, SNEGSKA (reference sequence).